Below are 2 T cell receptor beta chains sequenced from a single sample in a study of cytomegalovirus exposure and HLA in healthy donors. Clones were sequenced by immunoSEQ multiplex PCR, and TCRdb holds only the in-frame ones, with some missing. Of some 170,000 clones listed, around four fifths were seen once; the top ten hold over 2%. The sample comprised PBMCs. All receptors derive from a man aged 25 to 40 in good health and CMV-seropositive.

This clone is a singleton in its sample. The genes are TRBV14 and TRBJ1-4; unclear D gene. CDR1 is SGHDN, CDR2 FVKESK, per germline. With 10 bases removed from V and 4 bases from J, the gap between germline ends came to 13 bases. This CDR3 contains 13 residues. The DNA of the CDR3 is TGTGCCACAGCCGGGAAAGATAATGAAAAACTGTTTTTT. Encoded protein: CATAGKDNEKLFF. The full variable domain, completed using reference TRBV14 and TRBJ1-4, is EAGVTQFPSHSVIEKGQTVTLRCDPISGHDNLYWYRRVMGKEIKFLLHFVKESKQDESGMPNNRFLAERTGGTYSTLKVQPAELEDSGVYFCATAGKDNEKLFFGSGTQLSVL.

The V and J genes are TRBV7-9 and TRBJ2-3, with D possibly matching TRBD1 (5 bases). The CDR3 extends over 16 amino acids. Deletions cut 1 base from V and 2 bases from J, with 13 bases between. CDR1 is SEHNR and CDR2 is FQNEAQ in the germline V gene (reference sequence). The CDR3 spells CASSLVQGKFTDTQYF. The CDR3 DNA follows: TGTGCCAGCAGCTTAGTCCAGGGCAAATTCACAGATACGCAGTATTTT.